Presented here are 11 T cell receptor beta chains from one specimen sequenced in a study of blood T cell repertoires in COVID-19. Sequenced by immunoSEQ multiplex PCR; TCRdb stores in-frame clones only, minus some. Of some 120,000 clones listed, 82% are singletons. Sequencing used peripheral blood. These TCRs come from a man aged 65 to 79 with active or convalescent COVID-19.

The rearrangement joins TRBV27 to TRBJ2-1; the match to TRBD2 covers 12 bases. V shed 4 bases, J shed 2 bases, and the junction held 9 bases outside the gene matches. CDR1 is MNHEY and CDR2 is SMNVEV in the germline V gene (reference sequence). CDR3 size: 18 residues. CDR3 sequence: CASSWARTSGKPYNEQFF. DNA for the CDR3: TGTGCCAGCAGTTGGGCTAGGACTAGCGGGAAACCCTACAATGAGCAGTTCTTC.

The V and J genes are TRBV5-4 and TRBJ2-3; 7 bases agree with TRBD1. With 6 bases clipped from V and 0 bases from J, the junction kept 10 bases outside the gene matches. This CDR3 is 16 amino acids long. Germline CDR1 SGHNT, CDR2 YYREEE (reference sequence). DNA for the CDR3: TGTGCCAGCAAGTCAAGAGGGACAGCAAGCACAGATACGCAGTATTTT. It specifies CASKSRGTASTDTQYF.

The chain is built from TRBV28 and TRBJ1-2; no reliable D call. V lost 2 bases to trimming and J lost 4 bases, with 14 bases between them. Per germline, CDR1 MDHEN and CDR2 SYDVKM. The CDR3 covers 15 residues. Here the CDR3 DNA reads TGTGCCAGCAGTTTAGGAGGCGCTATTTCCTATGGCTACACCTTC. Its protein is CASSLGGAISYGYTF.

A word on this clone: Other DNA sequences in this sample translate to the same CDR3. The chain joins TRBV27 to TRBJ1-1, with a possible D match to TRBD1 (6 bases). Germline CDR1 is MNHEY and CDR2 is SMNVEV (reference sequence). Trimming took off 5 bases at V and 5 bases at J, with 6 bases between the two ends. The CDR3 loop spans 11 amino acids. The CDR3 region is CASSRGTEAFF. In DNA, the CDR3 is TGTGCCAGCAGTAGGGGGACTGAAGCTTTCTTT.

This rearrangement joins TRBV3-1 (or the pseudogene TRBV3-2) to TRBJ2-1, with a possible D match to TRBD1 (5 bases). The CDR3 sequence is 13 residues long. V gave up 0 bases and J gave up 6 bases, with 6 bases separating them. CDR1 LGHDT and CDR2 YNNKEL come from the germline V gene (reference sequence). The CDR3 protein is CASSQEQGNEQFF. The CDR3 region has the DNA TGTGCCAGCAGCCAAGAGCAGGGCAATGAGCAGTTCTTC.

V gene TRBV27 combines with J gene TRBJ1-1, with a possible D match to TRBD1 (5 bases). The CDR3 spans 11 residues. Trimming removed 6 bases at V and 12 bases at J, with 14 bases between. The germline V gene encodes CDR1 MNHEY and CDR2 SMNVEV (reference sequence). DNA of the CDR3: TGTGCCAGCAGGCTCCGGGGGGAAACTTTCTTT. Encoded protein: CASRLRGETFF.

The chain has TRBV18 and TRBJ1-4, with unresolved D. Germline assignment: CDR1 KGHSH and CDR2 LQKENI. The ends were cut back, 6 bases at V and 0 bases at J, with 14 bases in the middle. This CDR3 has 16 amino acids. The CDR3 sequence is CASSAYTEATNEKLFF. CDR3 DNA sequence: TGTGCCAGCTCCGCTTATACGGAGGCAACTAATGAAAAACTGTTTTTT.

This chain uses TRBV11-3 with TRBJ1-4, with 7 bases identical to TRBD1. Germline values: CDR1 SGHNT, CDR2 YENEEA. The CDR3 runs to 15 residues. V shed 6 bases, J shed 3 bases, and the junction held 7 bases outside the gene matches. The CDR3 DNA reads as TGTGCCAGCAGTTGGTCACAGGGGTCTAATGAAAAACTGTTTTTT. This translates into CASSWSQGSNEKLFF.

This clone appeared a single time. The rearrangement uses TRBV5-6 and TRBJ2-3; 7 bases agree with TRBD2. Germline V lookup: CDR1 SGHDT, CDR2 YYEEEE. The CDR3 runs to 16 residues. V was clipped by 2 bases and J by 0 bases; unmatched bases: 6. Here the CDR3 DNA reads TGTGCCAGCAGCTTTGGGACTATCGTTAGCACAGATACGCAGTATTTT. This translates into CASSFGTIVSTDTQYF.

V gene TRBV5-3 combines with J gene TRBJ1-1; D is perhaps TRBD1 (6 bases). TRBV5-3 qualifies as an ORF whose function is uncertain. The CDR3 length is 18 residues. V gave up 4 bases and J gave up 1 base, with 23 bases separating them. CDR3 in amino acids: CARSNSTGGTRKNTEAFF. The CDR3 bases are TGTGCCAGAAGCAACTCGACGGGGGGGACAAGGAAGAACACTGAAGCTTTCTTT.

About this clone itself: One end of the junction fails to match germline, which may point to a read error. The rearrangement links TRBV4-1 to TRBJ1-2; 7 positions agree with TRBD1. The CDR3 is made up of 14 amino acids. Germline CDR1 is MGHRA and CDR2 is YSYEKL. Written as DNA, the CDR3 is TGCGCCAGCAGTCAAGGGGGCTCGATCTATGGCTACACCTTC. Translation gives CASSQGGSIYGYTF.